A selection of T cell receptor beta chains follows, all from one sample in a study of cytomegalovirus exposure and HLA in healthy donors. Sequenced by immunoSEQ multiplex PCR; TCRdb stores in-frame clones only, minus some. Altogether under 400,000 clones are present, nearly 90% being singletons, with the ten largest covering roughly 0.96%. What was sequenced was PBMCs. These receptors were collected from a man in his thirties or forties in good health and CMV-seronegative. Both conserved end residues are part of each CDR3. Each record gives: D gene, J gene, V gene, clone size, CDR3 DNA, CDR3 protein. The D gene is left open where the match is weak. Clone size is given for some rows only: seen once, a few or many times, or a class if the clone is expanded.

>TRBD2|TRBJ2-3|TRBV9|NA
TGTGCCAGCAGCGTGCAGCGGGGGGGCACAGATACGCAGTATTTT
CASSVQRGGTDTQYF
>NA|TRBJ2-1|TRBV9|NA
TGTGCCAGCAGCGCATCCGGATGGGGGCCTTCCTCCTACAATGAGCAGTTCTTC
CASSASGWGPSSYNEQFF
>TRBD1|TRBJ1-2|TRBV9|NA
TGTGCCAGCAGCGGACAGGGTATTTTAGGCTACACCTTC
CASSGQGILGYTF
>NA|TRBJ1-2|TRBV4-1|NA
TGCGCCAGCAGCCAAGAAAATGGCGAGGTTGGCTACACCTTC
CASSQENGEVGYTF
>NA|TRBJ1-4|TRBV5-1|NA
TGCGCCAGCAGCTTGGTGGCAGCAACTAATGAAAAACTGTTTTTT
CASSLVAATNEKLFF
>NA|TRBJ1-2|TRBV6-5|once
TGTGCCACCCACCGTGCGGGTAACTATGGCTACACCTTC
CATHRAGNYGYTF
>TRBD1|TRBJ1-4|TRBV11-2|NA
TGTGCCAGCAGCTCCCCGACAGGGAAAAAACTGTTTTTT
CASSSPTGKKLFF
>NA|TRBJ1-2|TRBV5-4|NA
TGTGCCAGCAGCTTGGGGACAGACTATGGCTACACCTTC
CASSLGTDYGYTF
>NA|TRBJ1-1|TRBV6-5|NA
TGTGCCAGCAGTTACGAGGGTGGGACTGAAGCTTTCTTT
CASSYEGGTEAFF
>NA|TRBJ1-5|TRBV6-5|NA
TGTGCCAGCAGTTACGGCGGCGATAGCAATCAGCCCCAGCATTTT
CASSYGGDSNQPQHF
>NA|TRBJ1-5|TRBV30|NA
TGTGCCTGGAGTCCAGACTCCCTATCGCCCCAGCATTTT
CAWSPDSLSPQHF
>NA|TRBJ2-1|TRBV1|NA
TGCACCAGCAGCCAAGAACGCAGGGACAGGTCAAGCTACAATGAGCAGTTCTTC
CTSSQERRDRSSYNEQFF
>TRBD1|TRBJ2-3|TRBV6-5|NA
TGTGCCAGCAGCCCGGGACAGGGGTGGGATACGCAGTATTTT
CASSPGQGWDTQYF
>NA|TRBJ2-7|TRBV30|NA
TGTGCCTGGGGGAGAGGAGAGCAGTACTTC
CAWGRGEQYF
>NA|TRBJ2-7|TRBV5-6|NA
TGTGCCAGCAGCTTGGTGGGCGGGTCCGTCTCCTACGAGCAGTACTTC
CASSLVGGSVSYEQYF
>TRBD2|TRBJ2-1|TRBV18|NA
TGTGCCAGCTCACCACCGGGACTAGCGGGGGGCACAAATGAGCAGTTCTTC
CASSPPGLAGGTNEQFF
>TRBD1|TRBJ2-6|TRBV29-1|NA
TGCAGCGTTGTTGACAGGGGTTATCCTGGGGCCAACGTCCTGACTTTC
CSVVDRGYPGANVLTF
>TRBD1|TRBJ2-7|TRBV19|NA
TGTGCCAGTAGTGGGACAGGGGACGAGCAGTACTTC
CASSGTGDEQYF
>TRBD1|TRBJ1-4|TRBV28|few
TGTGCCAGCAGTTTCCTTGGGACAGAAAATGAAAAACTGTTTTTT
CASSFLGTENEKLFF
>TRBD2|TRBJ2-5|TRBV5-1|NA
TGCGCCAGCAGCTTCGGGGGAGGGGAGACCCAGTACTTC
CASSFGGGETQYF
>NA|TRBJ2-2|TRBV2|few
TGTGCCAGCAGTGTTAGCGGTTACACCGGGGAGCTGTTTTTT
CASSVSGYTGELFF
>TRBD2|TRBJ2-1|TRBV7-2|NA
TGTGCCAGCAGCTTTACTAGCGGGGTATACAATGAGCAGTTCTTC
CASSFTSGVYNEQFF